This T cell receptor (beta chain) was captured by sequencing in a study of shared clonotypes between healthy human individuals. Once extracted for a subset, genomic DNA was divided evenly among several immunoSEQ plates. Some clones are missing from TCRdb's copy, which holds only in-frame ones; the method was immunoSEQ multiplex PCR. The sample carries around 1.4 million clones, around 98.5% recorded once. This receptor was taken from a man aged 25-40 years in good health. The sample taken for sequencing was naive CD4+ T cells sorted from blood. Subset meaning: CD45RA+ positively selected.

The CDR3 loop reads CASGLGTDVYEQYF. As DNA, the CDR3 is TGTGCTAGTGGTTTGGGGACTGATGTCTACGAGCAGTACTTC. The chain couples TRBV12-5 to TRBJ2-7; a weak D match, TRBD2 (5 bases). Germline assignment: CDR1 LGHNT and CDR2 FRNRAP. The V end was cut by 1 base, the J end by 3 bases, with 10 bases between. The CDR3 runs 14 residues. Full variable domain (remainder filled in from reference TRBV12-5 and TRBJ2-7): DARVTQTPRHKVTEMGQEVTMRCQPILGHNTVFWYRQTMMQGLELLAYFRNRAPLDDSGMPKDRFSAEMPDATLATLKIQPSEPRDSAVYFCASGLGTDVYEQYFGPGTRLTVT.